What follows are 29 T cell receptor beta chains derived from one specimen sequenced in a study of identical twins. TCRdb re-called the 5' RACE reads through MiXCR, storing one row per CDR3 protein. Of approximately 490,000 distinct CDR3 sequences listed, around 24% are singletons. These same records also appear under a second study, on yellow fever vaccine responses in identical twins.

The sample was CD4+ T cells sorted from blood. All receptors come from a woman aged 18-29 years in good health.

V and J are TRBV7-9 and TRBJ2-5, with D hard to call. The CDR3 is 15 amino acids. V was trimmed by 4 bases and J by 5 bases, leaving 17 bases between them. Germline V CDR1 and CDR2: SEHNR, FQNEAQ (reference sequence). The CDR3 bases are TGTGCCAGCAGCTCCGTATTTAAAAAAGGGGAGACCCAGTACTTC. Translation: CASSSVFKKGETQYF.

This clonotype was detected a few times. The chain combines TRBV20-1 with TRBJ2-6; D uncertain. V gave up 1 base and J gave up 0 bases, with 16 bases separating them. The CDR3 extends over 18 amino acids. Germline V gene data show CDR1 as DFQATT and CDR2 as SNEGSKA (reference sequence). The CDR3 region is CSARGSSNRSSGANVLTF. The CDR3 coding sequence is TGCAGTGCTAGAGGATCTAGTAACCGGAGCTCTGGGGCCAACGTCCTGACTTTC.

This clonotype occurred a few times. The chain recombines TRBV4-2 with TRBJ2-5; TRBD2 matches at 9 bases. Per the germline V gene, CDR1 is LGHNA and CDR2 is YNFKEQ. The V segment lost 0 bases and the J segment 3 bases; nucleotides outside the gene matches: 8. The CDR3 contains 17 residues. The DNA of the CDR3 is TGTGCCAGCAGCCAAGATCCAGGTAGCGGGAGTAAAGAGACCCAGTACTTC. Protein: CASSQDPGSGSKETQYF.

The table lists this clonotype with a count of one. The chain joins TRBV12-1 to TRBJ2-2; the table calls TRBD2, which could not be checked here. TRBV12-1 is listed as a pseudogene. The CDR3 is 17 amino acids. The CDR3 DNA follows: TGTGCCAGCAAGATACCCGCAGGATACCCGAACACCGGGGAGCTGTTTTTT. Protein sequence: CASKIPAGYPNTGELFF.

Only a few counts were recorded for this clonotype. The rearrangement links TRBV11-2 to TRBJ2-7; a weak D match, TRBD2 (5 bases). Germline loops: CDR1 SGHAT, CDR2 FQNNGV. The CDR3 has 14 residues. Trimming shortened V by 4 bases and J by 1 base, and 11 bases separated the two germline ends. The CDR3 loop reads CASSYEEVSYEQYV. CDR3 nucleotide sequence: TGTGCCAGCAGCTACGAGGAGGTTTCCTACGAGCAGTACGTC.

The chain joins TRBV10-3 to TRBJ2-7; 14 nucleotides agree with TRBD2. The V gene's germline CDR1 is ENHRY and CDR2 SYGVKD. With V trimmed by 4 bases and J by 0 bases, 2 bases remained unmatched. The CDR3 runs 16 residues. The CDR3 protein is CAISATSGGASYEQYV. Here the CDR3 DNA reads TGTGCCATCAGTGCGACTAGCGGGGGGGCCTCCTACGAGCAGTACGTC.

This clonotype was detected ten times or more. The chain uses TRBV5-4 and TRBJ2-3; 7 positions agree with TRBD2. V trimming: 2 bases; J trimming: 2 bases; junction bases outside the gene matches: 5. This CDR3 has 15 residues. Germline-derived CDR1 and CDR2 are SGHNT and YYREEE (reference sequence). The CDR3 DNA follows: TGTGCCAGCAGCTTCCCGGGACTAACCACAGATACGCAGTATTTT. Translation: CASSFPGLTTDTQYF.

The table lists this clonotype with a few counts. The V and J genes are TRBV12-3 or TRBV12-4 and TRBJ2-3; 10 bases line up with TRBD2. The CDR3 covers 16 residues. Trimming removed 6 bases from V and 2 bases from J; junction bases left unmatched: 8. CDR3 DNA sequence: TGTGCCAGCAGCCCCCGGACTAGCGGACCCACAGATACGCAGTATTTT. Translated, it gives CASSPRTSGPTDTQYF.

In this sample, this clonotype turned up a few times. The chain combines TRBV12-3 or TRBV12-4 with TRBJ2-2; D might be TRBD1 (6 bases). Trimming took off 6 bases at V and 0 bases at J, with 17 bases between the two ends. The CDR3 loop spans 17 amino acids. The CDR3 region is CASRPLTGSSNTGELFF. The CDR3 nucleotides read TGTGCCAGCAGACCATTAACAGGGAGTTCGAACACCGGGGAGCTGTTTTTT.

This CDR3 reads CSARRGPSTDTQYF. CDR3 sequence (DNA): TGCAGTGCTAGACGGGGGCCTAGCACAGATACGCAGTATTTT. V gene TRBV20-1 combines with J gene TRBJ2-3; D could derive from TRBD1 or TRBD2 (6 bases each). Trimming removed 2 bases at V and 0 bases at J, with 9 bases between. In germline, CDR1 is DFQATT, CDR2 SNEGSKA (reference sequence). CDR3 length: 14 residues.

This clonotype was detected a few times. This sequence joins TRBV20-1 and TRBJ2-3, with 8 bases matching TRBD2. The junction had 4 bases not matched to a gene; V was cut back by 1 base and J by 1 base. Germline CDR1 reads DFQATT; CDR2 reads SNEGSKA (reference sequence). The CDR3 spans 15 residues. In DNA form, the CDR3 reads TGCAGTGCTAGAGTCTCGCGGGGGGGCACAGATACGCAGTATTTT. Translating it yields CSARVSRGGTDTQYF.

The table lists this clonotype with a few counts. The chain employs TRBV3-1 and TRBJ2-2; 8 nucleotides align to TRBD2. V was pared by 6 bases and J by 0 bases, with 6 bases of the junction left unmatched. This CDR3 is 16 amino acids long. Per the germline V gene, CDR1 is LGHDT and CDR2 is YNNKEL (reference sequence). In nucleotides, the CDR3 is TGTGCCAGCAGACCTAGCGGGCGCCCGAACACCGGGGAGCTGTTTTTT. The encoded protein is CASRPSGRPNTGELFF.

The rearrangement joins TRBV2 to TRBJ2-7, with a possible D match to TRBD1 (6 bases). Germline V CDR1 and CDR2: SNHLY, FYNNEI. The CDR3 loop spans 16 amino acids. V was pared by 2 bases and J by 0 bases, with 14 bases between. The CDR3 reads CASSERWGQGSYEQYF. The CDR3 nucleotides are TGTGCCAGCAGTGAAAGGTGGGGGCAGGGCTCCTACGAGCAGTACTTC.

The chain is built from TRBV15 and TRBJ2-1, with 9 bases that match TRBD2. The CDR3 is 17 amino acids. From germline, CDR1 is LNHNV and CDR2 YYDKDF (reference sequence). Trimming took 0 bases from V and 4 from J; bases not matched to a gene: 7. CDR3 in DNA: TGTGCCACCAGCAGAGATTGGGGGAGCGGGGGGTACAATGAGCAGTTCTTC. It codes for CATSRDWGSGGYNEQFF. Full variable domain (outside the CDR3, taken from reference TRBV15 and TRBJ2-1): DAMVIQNPRYQVTQFGKPVTLSCSQTLNHNVMYWYQQKSSQAPKLLFHYYDKDFNNEADTPDNFQSRRPNTSFCFLDIRSPGLGDTAMYLCATSRDWGSGGYNEQFFGPGTRLTVL.

This clonotype appeared once. The rearrangement uses TRBV20-1 and TRBJ2-5; 11 positions match TRBD2. Trimming took 6 bases from V and 3 from J; bases not matched to a gene: 6. Germline CDR1 and CDR2: DFQATT and SNEGSKA (reference sequence). CDR3 length equals 14 residues. Here the CDR3 reads CSAILAGGKETQYF. The CDR3, as DNA: TGCAGTGCCATCTTAGCGGGAGGGAAAGAGACCCAGTACTTC.

The DNA of the CDR3 is TGTGCCAGCAGCTCTACTCCGGGACTAGGACGGAATGAGCAGTTCTTC. Residues: CASSSTPGLGRNEQFF. The chain is built from TRBV5-8 and TRBJ2-1, with 8 bases lining up with TRBD2. Germline-derived CDR1 and CDR2 are SGHTS and YDEGEE. V shed 3 bases, J shed 7 bases, and the junction held 12 bases outside the gene matches. This CDR3 region has 16 residues.

The sample holds one count of this clonotype. The chain joins TRBV5-5 to TRBJ2-7; a weak D match, TRBD1 (6 bases). Trimming pared 0 bases from V and 2 bases from J, leaving 12 bases between. Looked up from germline, CDR1 is SGHKS and CDR2 is YYEKEE (reference sequence). The CDR3 length is 15 residues. CDR3 sequence (DNA): TGTGCCAGCAGCTTGGCCACAGGGTGGACCTACGAGCAGTACGTC. Its translation: CASSLATGWTYEQYV.

The chain uses TRBV6-2 or TRBV6-3 and TRBJ1-5; D remains ambiguous. The V gene lost 3 bases and the J gene lost 5 bases, with 11 bases spanning the gap. Germline CDR1 and CDR2: MNHEY and SVGEGT. This CDR3 is 14 amino acids long. CDR3 bases: TGTGCCAGCAGTTATTCGGGTACGGATCAGCCCCAGCATTTT. It translates to CASSYSGTDQPQHF.

The chain couples TRBV10-3 to TRBJ2-1; TRBD2 matches 10 bases. J gave up 7 bases and V 4 bases, and 13 bases lay outside the gene matches. The CDR3 totals 17 residues. From germline, CDR1 is ENHRY and CDR2 SYGVKD. As DNA, the CDR3 is TGTGCCATCAGTGGTCTCGGGGGTCTAGCGGGAGTGAATGAGCAGTTCTTC. It yields the protein CAISGLGGLAGVNEQFF.

This clonotype was counted between two and nine times. This chain links TRBV4-2 with TRBJ1-2; 8 nucleotides align to TRBD1. The ends lost 1 base at V and 6 bases at J; junction bases unmatched: 1. The CDR3 is made up of 13 amino acids. Germline values: CDR1 LGHNA, CDR2 YNFKEQ. The CDR3 DNA sequence: TGTGCCAGCAGCCAAGCAGGGGGCGATGGCTACACCTTC. Translating gives CASSQAGGDGYTF.

The rearrangement joins TRBV15 to TRBJ2-7; TRBD2 might be the D (6 bases). The CDR3 totals 14 residues. Trimming took off 1 base at V and 4 bases at J, with 11 bases between the two ends. Germline V gene sequence: CDR1 LNHNV, CDR2 YYDKDF (reference sequence). The CDR3 loop reads CATSRVGGIYEQYF. The CDR3 nucleotides read TGTGCCACCAGCAGAGTTGGCGGGATATACGAGCAGTACTTC.

Ten or more counts support this clonotype. This chain uses TRBV2 with TRBJ2-3, with TRBD2 matching 7 bases. Germline V gene sequence: CDR1 SNHLY, CDR2 FYNNEI. There are 14 residues in the CDR3. The V gene end was trimmed by 8 bases and the J gene end by 6 bases; junction bases not matched to a gene: 11. As DNA, the CDR3 is TGTGCCAGCTCCTTCGGGGGGTCGGGCGATACGCAGTATTTT. Protein sequence: CASSFGGSGDTQYF.

The table lists this clonotype with a few counts. The V and J genes are TRBV5-1 and TRBJ1-2, with 12 bases matching TRBD1. The CDR3 is made up of 15 amino acids. Germline loops: CDR1 SGHRS, CDR2 YFSETQ. V dropped 4 bases and J dropped 5; count of bases not matched to a gene: 6. CDR3 DNA sequence: TGCGCCAGCAGCCCGGGGACAGGGGGCATATATGGCTACACCTTC. Protein: CASSPGTGGIYGYTF. The complete variable domain, with remaining parts taken from reference TRBV5-1 and TRBJ1-2, reads KAGVTQTPRYLIKTRGQQVTLSCSPISGHRSVSWYQQTPGQGLQFLFEYFSETQRNKGNFPGRFSGRQFSNSRSEMNVSTLELGDSALYLCASSPGTGGIYGYTFGSGTRLTVV.

The chain uses TRBV12-3 or TRBV12-4 and TRBJ1-2, with D possibly matching TRBD1 (5 bases). V was clipped by 6 bases and J by 4 bases, with 18 bases between them. The CDR3 contains 15 residues. CDR3 sequence (DNA): TGTGCCAGCAGCCCGGCTCCCCGGGGCGGCTATGGCTACACCTTC. Its protein product is CASSPAPRGGYGYTF.

This clonotype was seen only a few times. This rearrangement joins TRBV4-1 to TRBJ1-6; tentative D call: TRBD1 (5 bases). Between the trimmed V and J ends, which lost 3 bases and 9 bases, there was a span of 18 bases. Germline V gene data show CDR1 as MGHRA and CDR2 as YSYEKL. The CDR3 is made up of 16 amino acids. Written as DNA, the CDR3 is TGCGCCAGCAGCCAGGAAGGGACTCCATTCCTTTCACCCCTCCACTTT. Translating gives CASSQEGTPFLSPLHF.

This clonotype appeared a few times. V and J are TRBV7-2 and TRBJ1-5; maybe TRBD1 (6 bases). Germline V gene data show CDR1 as SGHTA and CDR2 as FQGNSA. The CDR3 runs 15 residues. Trimming removed 0 bases at V and 4 bases at J, with 10 bases between. CDR3 amino acids: CASSLATGMNQPQHF. The CDR3 coding sequence is TGTGCCAGCAGCTTAGCCACAGGGATGAATCAGCCCCAGCATTTT.

The rearrangement joins TRBV5-1 to TRBJ2-7; D assignment may be TRBD1 or TRBD2 (6 bases each). This CDR3 contains 14 residues. Germline loops: CDR1 SGHRS, CDR2 YFSETQ. V lost 6 bases and J lost 5, with 18 bases in between. The CDR3 DNA sequence: TGCGCCAGCAAAGCTTCGGGGGCAGGGCACGAGCAGTACTTC. Its translation: CASKASGAGHEQYF.

The gene calls are TRBV11-2 and TRBJ2-5; 7 bases fit TRBD2. V shed 7 bases and J 5 bases; nucleotides not matched to a gene: 25. Germline assignment: CDR1 SGHAT and CDR2 FQNNGV. The CDR3 length is 19 residues. The CDR3 spells CASKSGESLGTGIWETQYF. The CDR3 DNA follows: TGTGCCAGCAAGAGCGGGGAAAGCTTAGGGACGGGAATATGGGAGACCCAGTACTTC.

This clonotype has just a few counts. V gene TRBV6-5 combines with J gene TRBJ2-1; D gene ambiguous. The V gene's germline CDR1 is MNHEY and CDR2 SVGAGI. Deletions cut 1 base from V and 4 bases from J, with 14 bases between. The CDR3 loop spans 16 amino acids. The CDR3 DNA follows: TGTGCCAGCAGTTACTTAGAGCGAAATCTTTACAATGAGCAGTTCTTC. It translates to CASSYLERNLYNEQFF.